A selection of T cell receptor beta chains follows, all from one sample in a study of blood T cell repertoires in COVID-19. TCRdb keeps only in-frame clones here, not all; method: immunoSEQ multiplex PCR. The sample consists of under 75,000 clones, approximately 79% of them appearing once. The sample comprised peripheral blood. The origin of the receptors is a woman in her fifties or sixties with acute or convalescent COVID-19. The CDR3 runs from the conserved cysteine through the conserved F or W. A D gene is named only where the DNA matches it firmly. Clone size, where shown, is once, few, many, or a class for clones that have expanded.

clone size	CDR3 length	J gene	V gene	D gene	CDR3 DNA	CDR3 protein
.	16	TRBJ2-5	TRBV15	.	TGTGCCACCAGCAGAGATCCGGCTAGGAGAGGGGAGACCCAGTACTTC	CATSRDPARRGETQYF
.	15	TRBJ2-2	TRBV7-2	TRBD1	TGTGCCAGCAGCTTTCGGACAGGGGGCACCGGGGAGCTGTTTTTT	CASSFRTGGTGELFF
few	12	TRBJ1-1	TRBV7-2	.	TGTGCCAGCAGCTTTACAGGGCCTGAAGCTTTCTTT	CASSFTGPEAFF
.	16	TRBJ2-7	TRBV6-1	TRBD1	TGTGCCAGCAGTGAAGGACTCGGGACAGGGGTCTACGAGCAGTACTTC	CASSEGLGTGVYEQYF
.	14	TRBJ1-2	TRBV11-2	.	TGTGCCAGCAGCTTACAGGATTCGAGAAGAGGCTACACCTTC	CASSLQDSRRGYTF
few	11	TRBJ1-2	TRBV6-2/TRBV6-3	.	TGTGCCAGCAGCCGCGACTATGGCTACACCTTC	CASSRDYGYTF
.	16	TRBJ2-1	TRBV5-1	.	TGCGCCAGCAAAGGCGTGGCCGGGACAATAAACAATGAGCAGTTCTTC	CASKGVAGTINNEQFF
.	18	TRBJ1-2	TRBV7-2	TRBD1	TGTGCCAGCAGCTTAGTGTTTGGGGCAGGGGGCCAAATCTCCGGCTACACCTTC	CASSLVFGAGGQISGYTF
.	16	TRBJ2-2	TRBV4-3	TRBD1	TGCGCCAGCAGCCACGGGGACAGGGGAAACACCGGGGAGCTGTTTTTT	CASSHGDRGNTGELFF
.	17	TRBJ1-1	TRBV6-6	.	TGTGCCAGCAGTCCTTACCGTGTCAGACTAATAAACACTGAAGCTTTCTTT	CASSPYRVRLINTEAFF
.	13	TRBJ2-7	TRBV4-1	.	TGCGCCAGCAGCCTAAGGAGGTCCTACGAGCAGTACTTC	CASSLRRSYEQYF
once	16	TRBJ2-1	TRBV18	TRBD1	TGTGCCAGCTCACCCGTTTACGGACAGGTACCTAATGAGCAGTTCTTC	CASSPVYGQVPNEQFF
few	14	TRBJ1-1	TRBV5-4	.	TGTGCCAGCAGCTTGAAACGGCAGGGGACTGAAGCTTTCTTT	CASSLKRQGTEAFF
.	12	TRBJ2-2	TRBV9	.	TGTGCCAGCAGCGCGTACACCGGGGAGCTGTTTTTT	CASSAYTGELFF
.	13	TRBJ1-3	TRBV29-1	.	TGCAGCGTTGAACCGACAGACAGAAACACCATATATTTT	CSVEPTDRNTIYF
.	13	TRBJ1-2	TRBV30	.	TGTGCCTGGAGTGTACAGGTCGTACATGGCTACACCTTC	CAWSVQVVHGYTF
.	14	TRBJ2-7	TRBV4-1	.	TGCGCCAGCAGCCAAGCTGGGGGCAGGGGCGAGCAGTACTTC	CASSQAGGRGEQYF
.	15	TRBJ1-6	TRBV27	.	TGTGCCAGCACCAGGGCAAGCTCCTATAATTCACCCCTCCACTTT	CASTRASSYNSPLHF
once	15	TRBJ2-2	TRBV28	TRBD1	TGTGCCAGCAGTTTAGGACAGGTGAACACCGGGGAGCTGTTTTTT	CASSLGQVNTGELFF
.	13	TRBJ2-5	TRBV28	TRBD2	TGTGCCAGCGGGGGGGAGAACCAAGAGACCCAGTACTTC	CASGGENQETQYF
few	15	TRBJ2-7	TRBV7-7	TRBD1	TGTGCTAGCAGCGAAGCTGGGACAGGGTCCTACGAGCAGTACTTC	CASSEAGTGSYEQYF
.	13	TRBJ1-2	TRBV20-1	TRBD1	TGCAGTGCTAGTACAGGGGCTGACTATGGCTACACCTTC	CSASTGADYGYTF
.	14	TRBJ2-3	TRBV7-2	TRBD1	TGTGCCAGCAGCTTAGTACAGGGGGCAGATACGCAGTATTTT	CASSLVQGADTQYF
.	17	TRBJ2-5	TRBV7-9	.	TGTGCCAGCAGCTTAGGACCAAGGGGGGGAAGGCAGGAGACCCAGTACTTC	CASSLGPRGGRQETQYF
.	18	TRBJ2-1	TRBV6-1	.	TGTGCCAGCAGTGAAGTTACGGGACTTCCTCTATCCTACAATGAGCAGTTCTTC	CASSEVTGLPLSYNEQFF
.	15	TRBJ1-4	TRBV5-1	TRBD1	TGCGCCAGCAGCTCGTACAGGGGGCCTAATGAAAAACTGTTTTTT	CASSSYRGPNEKLFF
.	13	TRBJ1-1	TRBV18	TRBD1	TGTGCCAGCTCACCGAACCGGGACAGTGAAGCTTTCTTT	CASSPNRDSEAFF
once	13	TRBJ2-7	TRBV9	TRBD1	TGTGCCAGTGCAGACAGGGTCACCTACGAGCAGTACTTC	CASADRVTYEQYF
.	11	TRBJ1-1	TRBV6-1	TRBD1	TGTGCCAGCAGTGAAGGACAGGGAACTTTCTTT	CASSEGQGTFF
.	15	TRBJ1-5	TRBV3-1/TRBV3-2	.	TGTGCCAGCAGCCTCAGGGGCGATAGCAATCAGCCCCAGCATTTT	CASSLRGDSNQPQHF
.	16	TRBJ1-2	TRBV13	.	TGTGCCAGCAGCTCGGGGGACGGAACAGATAACTATGGCTACACCTTC	CASSSGDGTDNYGYTF
.	14	TRBJ1-1	TRBV6-6	TRBD1	TGTGCCAGCAGCCAGACAGGGGGCTATGTTGAAGCTTTCTTT	CASSQTGGYVEAFF
.	15	TRBJ2-4	TRBV7-2	TRBD1	TGTGCCAGCAGCCGCGACAGGGCGGCCAAAAACATTCAGTACTTC	CASSRDRAAKNIQYF
.	15	TRBJ1-2	TRBV27	TRBD1	TGTGCCAGCAGTTTTACCCGACAGGGGAACTATGGCTACACCTTC	CASSFTRQGNYGYTF
.	15	TRBJ2-7	TRBV7-9	TRBD1	TGTGCCAGCAGCTTCCCGGGACAGGGGGACCACGAGCAGTACTTC	CASSFPGQGDHEQYF
.	13	TRBJ2-3	TRBV24-1	.	TGTGCCACCAGTGAGGGCCCCACAGATACGCAGTATTTT	CATSEGPTDTQYF
.	17	TRBJ2-3	TRBV11-2	TRBD1	TGTGCCAGCAGCTTAAATCCCCGGGACAGGGGCACAGATACGCAGTATTTT	CASSLNPRDRGTDTQYF
.	13	TRBJ1-4	TRBV4-1	.	TGCGCCAGCAGCCTCCTGGGAGGCGAAAAACTGTTTTTT	CASSLLGGEKLFF
few	14	TRBJ2-7	TRBV6-1	.	TGTGCCAGCAGTGAAATAGGCGGATTCTACGAGCAGTACTTC	CASSEIGGFYEQYF
few	12	TRBJ1-3	TRBV29-1	.	TGCAGCGTTCAAGGACAGGGAAACACCATATATTTT	CSVQGQGNTIYF
.	12	TRBJ1-3	TRBV19	.	TGTGCCACCGGGGGGACTGGAAACACCATATATTTT	CATGGTGNTIYF
few	14	TRBJ1-4	TRBV11-1	.	TGTGCCAGCAGCTTCGGGGAGGTGAATGAAAAACTGTTTTTT	CASSFGEVNEKLFF
.	14	TRBJ1-5	TRBV5-1	.	TGCGCCAGCAGCTTGGAAGCGGGCTATCAGCCCCAGCATTTT	CASSLEAGYQPQHF
.	13	TRBJ2-3	TRBV27	.	TGTGCCAGCAGTAGCATTGACACAGATACGCAGTATTTT	CASSSIDTDTQYF
.	13	TRBJ2-1	TRBV29-1	.	TGCAGCGTTGAAGAGCAGAACTACAATGAGCAGTTCTTC	CSVEEQNYNEQFF
.	13	TRBJ1-4	TRBV19	.	TGTGCCAGTAGTACACTGGTCGGTGAAAAACTGTTTTTT	CASSTLVGEKLFF
.	15	TRBJ2-3	TRBV3-1/TRBV3-2	.	TGTGCCAGCAGCCAAGATGGTGCAGGGGGGGATACGCAGTATTTT	CASSQDGAGGDTQYF
few	16	TRBJ2-1	TRBV5-1	.	TGCGCCAGCAGCTTGGTTGGGCCAGGCCTCTACAATGAGCAGTTCTTC	CASSLVGPGLYNEQFF
.	15	TRBJ1-1	TRBV30	.	TGTGCCTGTAGGAGGTCCCGGATTATGAACACTGAAGCTTTCTTT	CACRRSRIMNTEAFF
.	14	TRBJ1-1	TRBV5-1	TRBD1	TGCGCCAGCAGAACCGGGACAGAGAACACTGAAGCTTTCTTT	CASRTGTENTEAFF
.	16	TRBJ2-1	TRBV3-1/TRBV3-2	.	TGTGCCAGCAGCCTCAACGGGGGTTCCCTCTACAATGAGCAGTTCTTC	CASSLNGGSLYNEQFF
.	22	TRBJ1-5	TRBV24-1	TRBD1	TGTGCCACGCTTTCAACCGACCTCCGGGACAGGGACCCCCTTAACAGCAATCAGCCCCAGCATTTT	CATLSTDLRDRDPLNSNQPQHF
.	11	TRBJ2-5	TRBV12-3/TRBV12-4	.	TGTGCCAGCAGGCAGGGGGAGACCCAGTACTTC	CASRQGETQYF
.	11	TRBJ1-1	TRBV12-3/TRBV12-4	.	TGTGCCAGCAGCTACAGGGCCGAAGCTTTCTTT	CASSYRAEAFF